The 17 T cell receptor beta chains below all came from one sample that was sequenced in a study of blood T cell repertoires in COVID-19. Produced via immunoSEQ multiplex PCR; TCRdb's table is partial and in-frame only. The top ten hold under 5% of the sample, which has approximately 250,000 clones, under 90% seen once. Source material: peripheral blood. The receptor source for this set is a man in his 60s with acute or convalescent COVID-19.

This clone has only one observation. The CDR3 sequence is CASSAGQRNSPLHF. In DNA, the CDR3 is TGTGCCAGCAGCGCGGGACAGAGGAATTCACCCCTCCACTTT. This rearrangement joins TRBV11-1 to TRBJ1-6; the match to TRBD1 covers 7 bases. Germline assignment: CDR1 SGHAT and CDR2 FQDESV (reference sequence). CDR3 size: 14 residues. With V trimmed by 5 bases and J by 7 bases, 5 bases remained unmatched. Supplemented by reference TRBV11-1 and TRBJ1-6, the full variable domain reads EAEVAQSPRYKITEKSQAVAFWCDPISGHATLYWYRQILGQGPELLVQFQDESVVDDSQLPKDRFSAERLKGVDSTLKIQPAELGDSAMYLCASSAGQRNSPLHFGNGTRLTVT.

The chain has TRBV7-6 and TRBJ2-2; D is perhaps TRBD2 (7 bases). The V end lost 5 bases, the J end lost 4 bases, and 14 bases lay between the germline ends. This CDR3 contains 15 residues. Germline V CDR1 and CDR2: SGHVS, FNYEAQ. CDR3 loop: CASSPYGGPTGELFF. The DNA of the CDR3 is TGTGCCAGCAGCCCTTACGGGGGGCCCACCGGGGAGCTGTTTTTT.

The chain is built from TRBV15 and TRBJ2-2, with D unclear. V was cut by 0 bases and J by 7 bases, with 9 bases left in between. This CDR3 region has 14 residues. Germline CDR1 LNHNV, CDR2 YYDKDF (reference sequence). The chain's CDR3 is CATSRDLADGELFF. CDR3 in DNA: TGTGCCACCAGCAGAGATCTGGCAGACGGGGAGCTGTTTTTT.

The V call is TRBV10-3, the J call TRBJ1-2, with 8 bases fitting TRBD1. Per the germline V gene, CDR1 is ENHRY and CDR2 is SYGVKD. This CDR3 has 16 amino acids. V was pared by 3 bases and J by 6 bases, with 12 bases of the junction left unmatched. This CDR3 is CAISDTRTGQKDGYTF. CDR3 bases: TGTGCCATCAGTGACACGAGGACAGGGCAAAAGGATGGCTACACCTTC.

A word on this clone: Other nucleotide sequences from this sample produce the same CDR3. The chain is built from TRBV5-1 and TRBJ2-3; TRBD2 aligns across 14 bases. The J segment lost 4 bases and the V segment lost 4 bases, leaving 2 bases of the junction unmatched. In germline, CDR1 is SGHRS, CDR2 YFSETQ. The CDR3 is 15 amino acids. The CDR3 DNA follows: TGCGCCAGCAGCACGGGACTAGCGGGGGCAGATACGCAGTATTTT. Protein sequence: CASSTGLAGADTQYF.

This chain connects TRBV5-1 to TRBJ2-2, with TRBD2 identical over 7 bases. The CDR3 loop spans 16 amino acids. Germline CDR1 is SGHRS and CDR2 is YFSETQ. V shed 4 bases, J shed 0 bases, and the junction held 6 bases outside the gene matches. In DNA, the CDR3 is TGCGCCAGCAGCCAAAATAGCGGGTCGAACACCGGGGAGCTGTTTTTT. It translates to CASSQNSGSNTGELFF.

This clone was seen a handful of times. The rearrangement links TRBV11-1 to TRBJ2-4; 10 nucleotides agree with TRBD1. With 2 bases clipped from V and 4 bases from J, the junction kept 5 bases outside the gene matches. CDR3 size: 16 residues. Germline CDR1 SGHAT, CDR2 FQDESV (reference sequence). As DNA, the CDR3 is TGTGCCAGCAGCTTATGGACAGGGGGTGCGAAAAACATTCAGTACTTC. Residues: CASSLWTGGAKNIQYF.

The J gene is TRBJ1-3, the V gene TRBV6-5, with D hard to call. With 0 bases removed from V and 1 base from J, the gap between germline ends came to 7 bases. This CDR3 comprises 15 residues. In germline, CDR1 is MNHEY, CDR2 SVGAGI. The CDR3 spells CASSYSIQSGNTIYF. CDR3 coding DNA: TGTGCCAGCAGTTACTCGATCCAGTCTGGAAACACCATATATTTT.

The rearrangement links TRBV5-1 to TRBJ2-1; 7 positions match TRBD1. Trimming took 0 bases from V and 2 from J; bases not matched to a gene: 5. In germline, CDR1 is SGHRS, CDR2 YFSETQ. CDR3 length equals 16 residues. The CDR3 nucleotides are TGCGCCAGCAGCTTGGAAGTCGGGACAGCCTACAATGAGCAGTTCTTC. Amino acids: CASSLEVGTAYNEQFF.

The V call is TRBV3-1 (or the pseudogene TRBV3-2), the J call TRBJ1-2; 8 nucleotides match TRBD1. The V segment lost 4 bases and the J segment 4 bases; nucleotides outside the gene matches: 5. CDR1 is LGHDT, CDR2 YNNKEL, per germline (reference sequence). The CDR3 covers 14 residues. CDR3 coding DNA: TGTGCCAGCAGCCCCTTGGGACAGGTCTATGGCTACACCTTC. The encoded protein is CASSPLGQVYGYTF.

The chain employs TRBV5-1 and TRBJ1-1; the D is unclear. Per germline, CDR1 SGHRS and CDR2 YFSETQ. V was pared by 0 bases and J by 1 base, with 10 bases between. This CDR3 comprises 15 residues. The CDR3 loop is CASSLARLPNTEAFF. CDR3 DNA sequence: TGCGCCAGCAGCTTGGCCCGACTACCGAACACTGAAGCTTTCTTT. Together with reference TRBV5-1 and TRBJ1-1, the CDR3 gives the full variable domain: KAGVTQTPRYLIKTRGQQVTLSCSPISGHRSVSWYQQTPGQGLQFLFEYFSETQRNKGNFPGRFSGRQFSNSRSEMNVSTLELGDSALYLCASSLARLPNTEAFFGQGTRLTVV.

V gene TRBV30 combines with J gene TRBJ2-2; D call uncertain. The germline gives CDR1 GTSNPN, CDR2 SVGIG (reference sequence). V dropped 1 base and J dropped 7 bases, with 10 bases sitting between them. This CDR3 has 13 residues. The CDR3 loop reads CAWSGRMGGELFF. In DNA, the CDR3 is TGTGCCTGGAGTGGGCGGATGGGCGGGGAGCTGTTTTTT.

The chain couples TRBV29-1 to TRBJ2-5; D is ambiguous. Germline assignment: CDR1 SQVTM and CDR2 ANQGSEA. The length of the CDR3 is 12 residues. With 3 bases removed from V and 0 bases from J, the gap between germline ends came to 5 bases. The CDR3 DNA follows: TGCAGCGTTGATATGTACCAAGAGACCCAGTACTTC. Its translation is CSVDMYQETQYF.

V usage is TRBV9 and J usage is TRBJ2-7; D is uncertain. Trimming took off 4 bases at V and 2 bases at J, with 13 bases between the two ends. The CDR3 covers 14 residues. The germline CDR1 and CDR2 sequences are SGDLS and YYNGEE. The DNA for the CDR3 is TGTGCCAGCAGCCATGGGCCTCCACCCTACGAGCAGTACTTC. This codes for CASSHGPPPYEQYF.

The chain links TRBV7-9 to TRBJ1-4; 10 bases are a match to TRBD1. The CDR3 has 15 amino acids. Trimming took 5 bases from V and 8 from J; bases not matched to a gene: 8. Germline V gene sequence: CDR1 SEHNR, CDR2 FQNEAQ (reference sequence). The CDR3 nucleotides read TGTGCCAGCAGCGTTGGACAGGGGGTGGGAGAAAAACTGTTTTTT. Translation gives CASSVGQGVGEKLFF.

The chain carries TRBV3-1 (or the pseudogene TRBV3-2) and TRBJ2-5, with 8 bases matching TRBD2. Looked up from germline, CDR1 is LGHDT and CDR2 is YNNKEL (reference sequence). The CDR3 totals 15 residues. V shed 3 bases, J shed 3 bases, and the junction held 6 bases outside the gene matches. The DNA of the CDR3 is TGTGCCAGCAGCCACTACGTACTAGCGGAAGAGACCCAGTACTTC. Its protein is CASSHYVLAEETQYF.

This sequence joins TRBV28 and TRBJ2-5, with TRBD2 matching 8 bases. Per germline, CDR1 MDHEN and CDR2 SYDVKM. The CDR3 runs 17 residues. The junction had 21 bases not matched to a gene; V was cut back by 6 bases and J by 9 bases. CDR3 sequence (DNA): TGTGCCAGCAGCCCCGAGTCGGCGGGAGGACGAAGATCGGCCCAGTACTTC. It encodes CASSPESAGGRRSAQYF.